This T cell receptor beta chain was observed in a study of human T cells and chemical hapten exposure. The wider study: Patients, chiefly female, had alopecia areata, totalis or universalis.

Individual cDNA molecules had unique molecular identifiers attached to them by the library. TCRdb reprocessed the RACE reads with MiXCR, giving one entry per CDR3 protein. The sample lists fewer than 350,000 distinct CDR3 sequences; roughly 7.7% were seen once. This sample's time point: pre-sensitization, week 0. Treatment in this sample: therapeutic diphenylcyclopropenone sensitization with weekly scalp DPC. Non-pregnant alopecia patients aged 18 to 70, suitable for DPC therapy. Unfractionated whole blood served as the source for total RNA extraction. The sample consisted of whole blood, taken in connection with sensitization to the hapten diphenylcyclopropenone (DPC). The source of this sequence is a man aged 18 to 29 with alopecia areata. Some clones in this sample may be carry-over from other donors' samples.

In DNA, the CDR3 is TGTGCCAGCAGCCACCTCCGGGACAGGGGGTATGAGCAGTTCTTC. Protein product: CASSHLRDRGYEQFF. The rearrangement uses TRBV5-6 and TRBJ2-1; 11 bases line up with TRBD1. The germline V gene has CDR1 SGHDT and CDR2 YYEEEE. V shed 4 bases, J shed 8 bases, and the junction held 8 bases outside the gene matches. This CDR3 has 15 amino acids.